These 28 T cell receptor beta chains came from one sample sequenced in a study of T cells in Graves' hyperthyroidism and ophthalmopathy. TCR beta CDR3 regions were amplified from RNA transcripts. During a first-round RT-PCR of the TCR CDR3, the HTBI primer set was used. TCRdb redid the calling of the multiplex PCR reads with MiXCR, one entry per CDR3 protein. This repertoire shows about 400,000 distinct CDR3 sequences, approximately 14% found once; its top ten account for about 14%. The sequenced sample consisted of blood. The receptors were gathered from a young woman with Graves' hyperthyroidism.

The chain joins TRBV7-9 to TRBJ2-3, with 13 bases lining up with TRBD2. V gave up 4 bases and J gave up 2 bases; unmatched junction bases: 15. This CDR3 region has 20 residues. Germline V gene sequence: CDR1 SEHNR, CDR2 FQNEAQ (reference sequence). CDR3 sequence: CASSSRTSGSLYTITDTQYF. As DNA, the CDR3 is TGTGCCAGCAGCTCACGGACTAGCGGGAGCCTTTATACAATCACAGATACGCAGTATTTT.

V and J are TRBV19 and TRBJ1-2; unclear D gene. Germline CDR1 LNHDA, CDR2 SQIVND (reference sequence). This CDR3 has 13 residues. Trimming pared 4 bases from V and 1 base from J, leaving 7 bases between. The chain's CDR3 is CASSSVDNYGYTF. The CDR3 DNA follows: TGTGCCAGTAGTAGTGTGGATAACTATGGCTACACCTTC.

This clonotype appeared many times. This chain connects TRBV12-3 or TRBV12-4 to TRBJ2-1; 10 bases match TRBD2. This CDR3 has 15 residues. V dropped 5 bases and J dropped 6; count of bases not matched to a gene: 7. The CDR3 nucleotides read TGTGCCAGCAGTCAACCGGGACTAGCGATCAATGAGCAGTTCTTC. It is translated as CASSQPGLAINEQFF.

This clonotype was detected only a few times. V gene TRBV10-1 combines with J gene TRBJ2-1; no firm D call. The germline V gene encodes CDR1 WNHNN and CDR2 SYGVQD (reference sequence). The CDR3 is made up of 13 amino acids. V dropped 2 bases and J dropped 1 base, with 3 bases sitting between them. The CDR3 reads CASSEASYNEQFF. Here the CDR3 DNA reads TGCGCCAGCAGTGAGGCGTCCTACAATGAGCAGTTCTTC.

This clonotype was recorded many times. The V call is TRBV24-1, the J call TRBJ2-5, with D maybe TRBD1 (5 bases). Trimming left V 9 bases short and J 5 bases short, with 15 bases between. CDR1 and CDR2 (germline): KGHDR, SFDVKD. The CDR3 covers 13 residues. CDR3 DNA: TGTGCCACCGGGGCCCAGGGAAGCGAGACCCAGTACTTC. Translated: CATGAQGSETQYF.

The V gene is TRBV30, the J gene TRBJ1-2; a possible D gene is TRBD1 (5 bases). The CDR3 spans 13 residues. Germline values: CDR1 GTSNPN, CDR2 SVGIG (reference sequence). V dropped 2 bases and J dropped 3 bases, with 10 bases sitting between them. The CDR3 loop reads CAWSTDSYYGYTF. In DNA form, the CDR3 reads TGTGCCTGGAGTACCGACAGCTACTATGGCTACACCTTC.

This clonotype has just a few counts. In nucleotides, the CDR3 is TGTGCCAGCAGCCGTCAGAATTCCGGGGGTTCGCAGCATTTT. Protein product: CASSRQNSGGSQHF. V and J are TRBV27 and TRBJ1-5; D possibly corresponds to TRBD1 (5 bases). Germline V gene sequence: CDR1 MNHEY, CDR2 SMNVEV (reference sequence). The V end lost 6 bases, the J end lost 13 bases, and 22 bases lay between the germline ends. The CDR3 has 14 residues.

In its sample, this clonotype was seen many times. The chain recombines TRBV5-1 with TRBJ2-1, with 12 bases matching TRBD2. V was clipped by 3 bases and J by 4 bases; unmatched bases: 2. This CDR3 is 15 amino acids long. Germline loops: CDR1 SGHRS, CDR2 YFSETQ. In DNA form, the CDR3 reads TGCGCCAGCAGCTACACTAGCGGGAGGTACAATGAGCAGTTCTTC. Translation: CASSYTSGRYNEQFF.

This clonotype turned up a few times. This chain links TRBV19 with TRBJ1-5; 10 bases line up with TRBD1. Germline assignment: CDR1 LNHDA and CDR2 SQIVND (reference sequence). The CDR3 sequence is 15 residues long. Losses at the gene ends were 7 bases for V and 2 bases for J; bases not matched to a gene: 5. This CDR3 is CASKTDRGGNQPQHF. The CDR3 nucleotides read TGTGCCAGTAAAACGGACAGGGGGGGCAATCAGCCCCAGCATTTT.

This clonotype was detected many times. The chain has TRBV2 and TRBJ2-3, with a tentative D call TRBD1 (7 bases). This CDR3 has 15 amino acids. V lost 1 base, J lost 3 bases, and 11 bases lay in between. From germline, CDR1 is SNHLY and CDR2 FYNNEI. CDR3 coding DNA: TGTGCCAGCAGTGAAGGCAGGGGGAGGACAGATACGCAGTATTTT. It encodes CASSEGRGRTDTQYF.

This clonotype was recorded many times. The chain carries TRBV7-3 and TRBJ2-5, with 7 nucleotides matching TRBD2. Germline V gene data show CDR1 as SGHTA and CDR2 as FQGTGA. There are 14 residues in the CDR3. The J segment lost 2 bases and the V segment lost 6 bases, leaving 6 bases of the junction unmatched. The CDR3 protein is CASSRGGGQETQYF. The CDR3 bases are TGTGCCAGCAGTCGCGGGGGAGGACAAGAGACCCAGTACTTC. The whole variable domain, remainder taken from reference TRBV7-3 and TRBJ2-5, is GAGVSQTPSNKVTEKGKYVELRCDPISGHTALYWYRQSLGQGPEFLIYFQGTGAADDSGLPNDRFFAVRPEGSVSTLKIQRTERGDSAVYLCASSRGGGQETQYFGPGTRLLVL.

This clonotype was seen at least ten times. The chain has TRBV7-2 and TRBJ1-2; 8 bases line up with TRBD1. CDR3 length: 15 residues. V lost 8 bases to trimming and J lost 4 bases; unmatched junction nucleotides: 12. CDR1 and CDR2 from the germline V gene are SGHTA and FQGNSA. DNA of the CDR3: TGTGCCAGCGTCCGAGGGACAGGTTCTCTCTATGGCTACACCTTC. Encoded protein: CASVRGTGSLYGYTF.

This clonotype was seen ten or more times. The chain employs TRBV2 and TRBJ1-5; D is perhaps TRBD1 (5 bases). Germline V gene sequence: CDR1 SNHLY, CDR2 FYNNEI. The V gene lost 7 bases and the J gene lost 7 bases, with 17 bases spanning the gap. The length of the CDR3 is 14 residues. CDR3 DNA: TGTGCCAGCACCCAATCGGGGGTAGGGCAGCCCCAGCATTTT. This codes for CASTQSGVGQPQHF.

The sample holds a few counts of this clonotype. This sequence joins TRBV10-1 and TRBJ2-4; TRBD2 agrees at 7 bases. This CDR3 is built from 14 residues. In germline, CDR1 is WNHNN, CDR2 SYGVQD (reference sequence). V lost 3 bases, J lost 1 base, and 0 bases stayed unmatched. The CDR3 loop reads CASSDGGAKNIQYF. The CDR3 DNA reads as TGCGCCAGCAGTGACGGGGGGGCCAAAAACATTCAGTACTTC.

This clonotype was detected ten times or more. The gene calls are TRBV12-3 or TRBV12-4 and TRBJ2-2; D gene uncertain. Trimming took 8 bases from V and 1 from J, leaving 14 bases between them. This CDR3 region has 15 residues. CDR3: CASVGGPWNTGELFF. DNA for the CDR3: TGTGCCAGCGTCGGTGGACCTTGGAACACCGGGGAGCTGTTTTTT.

This clonotype was seen more than once but under ten times. The genes are TRBV19 and TRBJ1-5, with unresolved D. The CDR3 has 14 residues. Between the trimmed V and J ends, which lost 7 bases and 0 bases, there was a span of 10 bases. The germline V gene has CDR1 LNHDA and CDR2 SQIVND (reference sequence). The chain's CDR3 is CASTFGPSNQPQHF. CDR3 DNA sequence: TGTGCCAGTACCTTCGGACCTAGCAATCAGCCCCAGCATTTT.

This clonotype has at least ten counts. V and J are TRBV4-3 and TRBJ1-1; a weak D match, TRBD1 (5 bases). This CDR3 region has 14 residues. V was cut by 1 base and J by 8 bases, with 14 bases left in between. Germline V gene lookup returns CDR1 LGHNA and CDR2 YSLEER. In DNA form, the CDR3 reads TGCGCCAGCAGCCAAGCCCTGGGGGGAAGCGAAGCTTTCTTT. It yields the protein CASSQALGGSEAFF.

The chain has TRBV7-9 and TRBJ2-1; possible D gene TRBD2, 5 bases. The CDR3 contains 13 residues. The V end lost 6 bases, the J end lost 8 bases, and 14 bases lay between the germline ends. CDR1 is SEHNR and CDR2 is FQNEAQ in the germline V gene (reference sequence). CDR3 in DNA: TGTGCCAGCAGGCGACCGAGGGTAGATGAGCAGTTCTTC. It yields the protein CASRRPRVDEQFF.

CDR3 protein: CASSGGGTGPEKLFF. DNA of the CDR3: TGTGCCAGCAGCGGCGGCGGGACAGGGCCTGAAAAACTGTTTTTT. The chain employs TRBV9 and TRBJ1-4; 9 bases are a match to TRBD1. The V segment lost 3 bases and the J segment 7 bases; nucleotides outside the gene matches: 7. Germline assignment: CDR1 SGDLS and CDR2 YYNGEE. The CDR3 has 15 amino acids. The full variable domain, its missing parts supplied by reference TRBV9 and TRBJ1-4, is DSGVTQTPKHLITATGQRVTLRCSPRSGDLSVYWYQQSLDQGLQFLIQYYNGEERAKGNILERFSAQQFPDLHSELNLSSLELGDSALYFCASSGGGTGPEKLFFGSGTQLSVL.

This clonotype was counted ten times or more. V and J are TRBV7-2 and TRBJ2-1; no clear D. This CDR3 comprises 14 residues. Germline V gene lookup returns CDR1 SGHTA and CDR2 FQGNSA. V was clipped by 3 bases and J by 5 bases, with 11 bases between them. CDR3 loop: CASSFSVKDNEQFF. CDR3 sequence (DNA): TGTGCCAGCAGCTTTTCAGTCAAAGACAATGAGCAGTTCTTC.

This clonotype has a count of ten or more. V gene TRBV12-3 or TRBV12-4 combines with J gene TRBJ2-7; D unresolved. The CDR3 totals 13 residues. The ends were cut back, 5 bases at V and 2 bases at J, with 10 bases in the middle. The CDR3 protein is CASSVSRTYEQYF. CDR3 coding DNA: TGTGCCAGCAGTGTAAGCAGGACCTACGAGCAGTACTTC.

This clonotype was seen more than once but under ten times. V and J are TRBV6-1 and TRBJ2-3; 8 positions agree with TRBD1. Germline loops: CDR1 MNHNS, CDR2 SASEGT. The CDR3 loop spans 14 amino acids. The V segment lost 7 bases and the J segment 1 base; nucleotides outside the gene matches: 4. CDR3 protein: CASKPGQGTDTQYF. CDR3 bases: TGTGCCAGCAAACCGGGACAGGGCACAGATACGCAGTATTTT.

This clonotype was seen ten or more times. This chain links TRBV7-9 with TRBJ2-7, with D possibly being TRBD1 or TRBD2 (5 bases each). Germline CDR1 reads SEHNR; CDR2 reads FQNEAQ (reference sequence). Deletions cut 5 bases from V and 7 bases from J, with 18 bases between. The CDR3 sequence is 14 residues long. The CDR3 reads CASSKGQGSWEQYF. In DNA form, the CDR3 reads TGTGCCAGCAGCAAAGGACAAGGGAGCTGGGAGCAGTACTTC.

The chain employs TRBV11-1 and TRBJ2-1; TRBD2 is a possible D gene (5 bases). CDR1 is SGHAT, CDR2 FQDESV, per germline (reference sequence). V was shortened by 1 base and J by 6 bases, with 13 bases between the two germline ends. The CDR3 covers 15 residues. CDR3 in amino acids: CASSLGSGSCNEQFF. CDR3 DNA sequence: TGTGCCAGCAGCTTAGGTTCGGGATCTTGCAATGAGCAGTTCTTC.

This clonotype was counted many times. For the CDR3, the DNA is TGTGCCATCAGTGAGCATCGGGGGAATAGCAATCAGCCCCAGCATTTT. Protein sequence: CAISEHRGNSNQPQHF. The genes are TRBV10-3 and TRBJ1-5; a possible D gene is TRBD1 (5 bases). CDR3 length equals 16 residues. Germline V CDR1 and CDR2: ENHRY, SYGVKD. V was clipped by 2 bases and J by 0 bases, with 11 bases between them.

This clonotype was seen at least ten times. The chain joins TRBV2 to TRBJ2-3; no firm D call. V was shortened by 8 bases and J by 0 bases, with 12 bases between the two germline ends. The CDR3 runs 14 residues. Germline CDR1 SNHLY, CDR2 FYNNEI. The CDR3 is CASRRGYSTDTQYF. The CDR3 nucleotides are TGTGCCAGCCGACGTGGCTACAGCACAGATACGCAGTATTTT.

This clonotype was recorded many times. This chain links TRBV24-1 with TRBJ1-1; D is undetermined. This CDR3 spans 12 amino acids. The ends were cut back, 2 bases at V and 1 base at J, with 1 base in the middle. From germline, CDR1 is KGHDR and CDR2 SFDVKD. The CDR3 DNA sequence: TGTGCCACCAGTGATTGGAACACTGAAGCTTTCTTT. This encodes CATSDWNTEAFF.

J is TRBJ1-1 and V is TRBV2; 7 bases line up with TRBD1. Per germline, CDR1 SNHLY and CDR2 FYNNEI. This CDR3 region has 14 residues. V lost 2 bases to trimming and J lost 4 bases; unmatched junction nucleotides: 4. The CDR3 DNA is TGTGCCAGCAGTGAAATGGGGACAGCCACTGAAGCTTTCTTT. Residues: CASSEMGTATEAFF.